This record concerns one TCR beta chain sequence. Its antigen is currently unknown. This sample was taken from a study of long-term antiretroviral therapy in people with HIV. Regarding the study as a whole: Absence of data on ART adherence, viral resistance or therapy changes was noted. In the period from 2004 to 2017, blood was collected, possibly under older ART regimens.

V lost 7 bases to trimming and J lost 4 bases; unmatched junction nucleotides: 21. The CDR3 is 18 residues long. Sequencing relied on immunoSEQ assay v3.0, run at survey level. Using immunoSEQ multiplex PCR, the repertoire was profiled, and TCRdb retains in-frame clones only, with some absent. The top ten hold roughly a tenth of the sample, which has some 22,000 clones, 79% seen once. The source is a woman aged 40-49 years with HIV. The chain recombines TRBV6-7 with TRBJ2-7, with TRBD2 identical over 8 bases. TRBV6-7 is noted as an ORF with a role that remains uncertain. The sequencing here drew on unsorted PBMCs, taken 4.1 years after starting antiretroviral therapy. CDR3 sequence: CASTNTHSGRSVPYEQYF. CDR3 DNA: TGTGCCAGCACCAATACCCACAGCGGGAGATCGGTCCCATACGAGCAGTACTTC.